Shown below are 2 T cell receptor beta chains from a single sample sequenced in a study of cytomegalovirus exposure and HLA in healthy donors. Primers: 60 Vbeta forward and 13 Jbeta reverse. Only in-frame clones appear in the TCRdb table, and some are missing; sequencing was by immunoSEQ multiplex PCR. The sample shows approximately 210,000 clones, around four fifths of them seen only once. Sequences were obtained from PBMCs. Receptors originate from a woman aged 40 to 50 in good health and CMV-seronegative.

This chain joins TRBV5-4 and TRBJ1-1; D might be TRBD1 (5 bases). Germline V gives CDR1 SGHNT, CDR2 YYREEE (reference sequence). CDR3 size: 13 residues. V was trimmed by 4 bases and J by 1 base, leaving 8 bases between them. The CDR3 protein is CASSTTGNTEAFF. The DNA for the CDR3 is TGTGCCAGCAGCACCACAGGGAACACTGAAGCTTTCTTT. Supplemented by reference TRBV5-4 and TRBJ1-1, the full variable domain reads ETGVTQSPTHLIKTRGQQVTLRCSSQSGHNTVSWYQQALGQGPQFIFQYYREEENGRGNFPPRFSGLQFPNYSSELNVNALELDDSALYLCASSTTGNTEAFFGQGTRLTVV.

This clone appeared once. This chain links TRBV18 with TRBJ1-1; D is unresolved. The CDR3 runs to 12 residues. Trimming cost V 4 bases and J 5 bases, with 8 bases left between them. Germline CDR1 is KGHSH and CDR2 is LQKENI. CDR3 loop: CASSLEGTEAFF. In nucleotides, the CDR3 is TGTGCCAGCTCACTAGAGGGAACTGAAGCTTTCTTT.